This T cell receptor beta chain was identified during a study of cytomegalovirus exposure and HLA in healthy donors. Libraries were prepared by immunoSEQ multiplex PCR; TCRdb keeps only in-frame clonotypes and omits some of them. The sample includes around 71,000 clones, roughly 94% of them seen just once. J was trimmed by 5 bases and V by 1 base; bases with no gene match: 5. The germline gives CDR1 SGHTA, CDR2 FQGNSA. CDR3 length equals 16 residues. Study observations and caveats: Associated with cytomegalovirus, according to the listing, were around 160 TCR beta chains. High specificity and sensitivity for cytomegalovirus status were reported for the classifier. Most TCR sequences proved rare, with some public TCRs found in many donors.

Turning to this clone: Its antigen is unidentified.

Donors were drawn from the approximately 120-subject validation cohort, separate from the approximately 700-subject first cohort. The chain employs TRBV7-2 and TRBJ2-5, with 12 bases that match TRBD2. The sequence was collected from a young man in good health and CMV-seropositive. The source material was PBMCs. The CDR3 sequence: CASSLGLAGGFETQYF. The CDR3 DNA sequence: TGTGCCAGCAGCTTAGGCCTAGCGGGGGGGTTTGAGACCCAGTACTTC.